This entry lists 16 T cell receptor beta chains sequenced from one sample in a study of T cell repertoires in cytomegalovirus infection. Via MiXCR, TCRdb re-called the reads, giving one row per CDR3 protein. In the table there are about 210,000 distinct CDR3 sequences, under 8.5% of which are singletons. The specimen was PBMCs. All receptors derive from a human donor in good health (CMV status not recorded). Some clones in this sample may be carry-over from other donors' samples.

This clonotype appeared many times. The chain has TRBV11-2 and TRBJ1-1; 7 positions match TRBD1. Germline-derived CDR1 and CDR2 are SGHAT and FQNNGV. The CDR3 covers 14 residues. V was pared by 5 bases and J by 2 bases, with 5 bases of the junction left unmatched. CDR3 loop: CASSIGTDNTEAFF. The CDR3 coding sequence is TGTGCCAGCAGCATCGGGACAGATAACACTGAAGCTTTCTTT.

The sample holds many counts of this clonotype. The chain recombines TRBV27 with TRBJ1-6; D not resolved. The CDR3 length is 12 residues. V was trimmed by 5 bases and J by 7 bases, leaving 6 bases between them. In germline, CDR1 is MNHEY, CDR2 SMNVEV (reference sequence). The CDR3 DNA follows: TGTGCCAGCAGTCCTCTAAATTCACCCCTCCACTTT. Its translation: CASSPLNSPLHF.

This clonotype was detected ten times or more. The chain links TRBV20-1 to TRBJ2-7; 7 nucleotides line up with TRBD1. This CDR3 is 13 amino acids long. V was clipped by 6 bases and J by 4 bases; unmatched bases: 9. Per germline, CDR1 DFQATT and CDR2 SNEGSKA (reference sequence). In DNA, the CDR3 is TGCAGTGCGCTGGGACAGTTCGAGTACGAGCAGTACTTC. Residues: CSALGQFEYEQYF.

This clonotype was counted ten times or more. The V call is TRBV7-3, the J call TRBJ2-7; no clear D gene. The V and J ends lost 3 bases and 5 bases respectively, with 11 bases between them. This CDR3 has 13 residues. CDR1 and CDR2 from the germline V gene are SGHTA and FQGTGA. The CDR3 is CASSFYGEDEQYF. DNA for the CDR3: TGTGCCAGCAGCTTTTACGGAGAAGACGAGCAGTACTTC. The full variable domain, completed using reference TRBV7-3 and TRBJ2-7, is GAGVSQTPSNKVTEKGKYVELRCDPISGHTALYWYRQSLGQGPEFLIYFQGTGAADDSGLPNDRFFAVRPEGSVSTLKIQRTERGDSAVYLCASSFYGEDEQYFGPGTRLTVT.

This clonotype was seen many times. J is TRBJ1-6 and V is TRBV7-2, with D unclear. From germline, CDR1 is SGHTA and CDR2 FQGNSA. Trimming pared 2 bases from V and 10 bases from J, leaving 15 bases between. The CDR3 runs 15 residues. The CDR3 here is CASSLTAGSGSPLHF. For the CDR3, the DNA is TGTGCCAGCAGCTTAACGGCAGGCTCAGGATCACCCCTCCACTTT.

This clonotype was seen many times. CDR3 coding DNA: TGTGCCAGCAGTGAAATCGCAGCTTTCTTT. Translation: CASSEIAAFF. The chain employs TRBV2 and TRBJ1-1; D is ambiguous. V lost 2 bases, J lost 10 bases, and 5 bases lay in between. The CDR3 runs 10 residues. The germline V gene encodes CDR1 SNHLY and CDR2 FYNNEI.

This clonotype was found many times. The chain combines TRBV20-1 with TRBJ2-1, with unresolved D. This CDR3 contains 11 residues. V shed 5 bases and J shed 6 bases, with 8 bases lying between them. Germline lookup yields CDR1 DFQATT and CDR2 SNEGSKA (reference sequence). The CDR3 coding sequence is TGCAGTGCTGTCGGATCCAATGAGCAGTTCTTC. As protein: CSAVGSNEQFF.

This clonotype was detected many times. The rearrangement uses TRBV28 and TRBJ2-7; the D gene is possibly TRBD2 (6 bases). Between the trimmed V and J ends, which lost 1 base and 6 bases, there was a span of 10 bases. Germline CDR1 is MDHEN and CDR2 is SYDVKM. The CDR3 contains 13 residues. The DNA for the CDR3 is TGTGCCAGCAGTTTATATCGCGGGGCCGAGCAGTACTTC. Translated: CASSLYRGAEQYF. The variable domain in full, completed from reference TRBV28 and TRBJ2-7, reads DVKVTQSSRYLVKRTGEKVFLECVQDMDHENMFWYRQDPGLGLRLIYFSYDVKMKEKGDIPEGYSVSREKKERFSLILESASTNQTSMYLCASSLYRGAEQYFGPGTRLTVT.

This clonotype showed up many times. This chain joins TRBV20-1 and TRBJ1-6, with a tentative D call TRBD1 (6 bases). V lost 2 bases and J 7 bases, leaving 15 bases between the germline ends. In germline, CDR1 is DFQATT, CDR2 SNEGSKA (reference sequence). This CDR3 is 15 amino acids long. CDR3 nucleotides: TGCAGTGCTAGATCCGTACAGGGAAGAAATTCACCCCTCCACTTT. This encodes CSARSVQGRNSPLHF.

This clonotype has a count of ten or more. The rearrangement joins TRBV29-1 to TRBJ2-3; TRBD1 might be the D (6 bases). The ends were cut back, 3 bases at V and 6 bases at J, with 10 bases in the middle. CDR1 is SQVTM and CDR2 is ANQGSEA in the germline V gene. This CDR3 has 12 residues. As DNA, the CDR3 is TGCAGCGTTGACAGGGGAGTTGATACGCAGTATTTT. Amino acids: CSVDRGVDTQYF.

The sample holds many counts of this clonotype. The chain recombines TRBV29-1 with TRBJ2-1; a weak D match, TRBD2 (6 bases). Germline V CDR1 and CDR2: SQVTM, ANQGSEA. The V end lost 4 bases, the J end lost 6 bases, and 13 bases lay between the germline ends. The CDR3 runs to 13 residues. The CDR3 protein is CSVVGLAFNEQFF. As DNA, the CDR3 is TGCAGCGTTGTAGGGCTAGCGTTCAATGAGCAGTTCTTC.

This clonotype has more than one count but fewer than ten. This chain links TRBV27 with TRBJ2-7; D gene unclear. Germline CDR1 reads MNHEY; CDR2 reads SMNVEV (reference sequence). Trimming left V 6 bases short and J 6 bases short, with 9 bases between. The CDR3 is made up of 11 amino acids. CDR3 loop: CASRDLLEQYF. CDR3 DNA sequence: TGTGCCAGCAGAGACCTTCTCGAGCAGTACTTC.

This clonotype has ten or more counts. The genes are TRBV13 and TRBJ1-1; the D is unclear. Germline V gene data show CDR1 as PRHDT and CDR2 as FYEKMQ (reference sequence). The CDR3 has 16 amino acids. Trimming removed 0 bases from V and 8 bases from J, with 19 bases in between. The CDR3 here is CASSLGGKGQAREAFF. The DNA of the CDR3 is TGTGCCAGCAGCTTAGGCGGGAAGGGTCAGGCGCGGGAAGCTTTCTTT.

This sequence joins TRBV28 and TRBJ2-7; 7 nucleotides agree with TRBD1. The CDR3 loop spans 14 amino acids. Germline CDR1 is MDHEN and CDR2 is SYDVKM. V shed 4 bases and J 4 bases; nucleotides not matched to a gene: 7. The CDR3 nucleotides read TGTGCCAGCAGTTCTACAGGGGAGTCTTACGAGCAGTACTTC. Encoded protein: CASSSTGESYEQYF.

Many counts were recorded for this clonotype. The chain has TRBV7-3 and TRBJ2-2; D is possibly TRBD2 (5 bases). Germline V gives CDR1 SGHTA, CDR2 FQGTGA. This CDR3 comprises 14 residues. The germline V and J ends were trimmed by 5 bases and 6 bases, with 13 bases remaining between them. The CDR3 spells CASSLDRGPGELFF. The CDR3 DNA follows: TGTGCCAGCAGCCTCGATCGGGGTCCCGGGGAGCTGTTTTTT.

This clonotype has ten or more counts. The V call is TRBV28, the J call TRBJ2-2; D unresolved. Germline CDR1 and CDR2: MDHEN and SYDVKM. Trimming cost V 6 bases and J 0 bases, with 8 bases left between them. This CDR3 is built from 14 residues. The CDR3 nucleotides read TGTGCCAGCAGACCAGACACGAACACCGGGGAGCTGTTTTTT. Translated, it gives CASRPDTNTGELFF. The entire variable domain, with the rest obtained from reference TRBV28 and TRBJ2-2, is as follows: DVKVTQSSRYLVKRTGEKVFLECVQDMDHENMFWYRQDPGLGLRLIYFSYDVKMKEKGDIPEGYSVSREKKERFSLILESASTNQTSMYLCASRPDTNTGELFFGEGSRLTVL.